This T cell receptor (beta chain) was captured by sequencing in a study of T cells expressing NK-cell markers. About the study: According to the study, TCR beta repertoires originated from sorted CD3+CD56+NKG2C+, CD3+CD56+NKG2C- and CD3+CD56-NKG2C+ T cells. There were seven HCMV-seropositive donors and one seronegative donor among the eight sequenced.

General study results and limits: What remained unclear was the HCMV specificity of expanded NKG2C+ T cell clones.

This CDR3 spans 12 amino acids. Germline assignment: CDR1 SGHNT and CDR2 YENEEA. UMIs were included in TCR beta cDNA generated by 5'RACE template switching. One entry per CDR3 protein, without DNA, is what TCRdb gives after re-calling the 5' RACE reads. The sample table includes hundreds of thousands of distinct CDR3 sequences. In regard to this clonotype: What it recognizes is unknown.

Sequencing was done on a sample of blood T cells: a sorted CD56 or NKG2C T cell subset, CD4+ or CD8+ T cells, or bulk PBMC T cells (not recorded which). This sequence joins TRBV11-3 and TRBJ2-1; the TCRdb call, TRBD1, lacks DNA for checking. This receptor was identified in a man younger than 30 in good health. The chain's CDR3 is CASSLDTPGQFF.